The sequence of this TCR beta chain was determined in a study of control samples from healthy donors and cancer patients. Only in-frame clones appear in the TCRdb table, and some are missing; sequencing was by immunoSEQ multiplex PCR. The repertoire consists of about 150,000 clones, with around nine tenths occurring once and the leading ten covering under 2%. Germline CDR1 and CDR2: LNHNV and YYDKDF (reference sequence). V lost 1 base and J lost 6, with 11 bases in between. This CDR3 comprises 14 residues. This TCR came from a young man in good health. The specimen sequenced was blood. The chain carries TRBV15 and TRBJ2-3, with D maybe TRBD2 (5 bases). The CDR3: CATSRGGPGDTQYF. CDR3 sequence (DNA): TGTGCCACCAGCAGAGGAGGGCCCGGGGATACGCAGTATTTT.